Following are 27 T cell receptor beta chains from one sample sequenced in a study of human T cells and chemical hapten exposure. Using its own MiXCR run on the RACE reads, TCRdb lists one record per CDR3 protein. The sample has 350,000 or so distinct CDR3 sequences, roughly 6.9% seen once. Time point noted: patch test 1, 2 weeks after DPC sensitization. Treatment reported: therapeutic diphenylcyclopropenone sensitization with weekly scalp DPC. The sample here was whole blood, taken in connection with sensitization to the hapten diphenylcyclopropenone (DPC). The receptor set was obtained from a woman aged 18-29 years with alopecia areata. Some clones in this sample may be carry-over from other donors' samples.

This clonotype occurred a few times. The chain recombines TRBV24-1 with TRBJ1-1, with 7 bases lining up with TRBD1. Germline V gene data show CDR1 as KGHDR and CDR2 as SFDVKD. There are 13 residues in the CDR3. V lost 7 bases to trimming and J lost 5 bases; unmatched junction nucleotides: 6. CDR3 sequence: CATSRQGQTEAFF. The CDR3 region has the DNA TGTGCCACCAGCCGACAGGGACAGACTGAAGCTTTCTTT.

This clonotype has more than one count but fewer than ten. The rearrangement uses TRBV2 and TRBJ2-7, with 9 bases lining up with TRBD1. The CDR3 loop spans 13 amino acids. J was trimmed by 7 bases and V by 11 bases; bases with no gene match: 12. Germline CDR1 SNHLY, CDR2 FYNNEI. The CDR3 sequence: CAGGGTGTTEQYF. In nucleotides, the CDR3 is TGTGCCGGGGGGGGGACAGGGACTACGGAGCAGTACTTC.

This clonotype was seen ten or more times. V usage is TRBV4-2 and J usage is TRBJ2-5; 8 bases fit TRBD1. The germline CDR1 and CDR2 sequences are LGHNA and YNFKEQ. CDR3 length equals 14 residues. The V segment lost 1 base and the J segment 4 bases; nucleotides outside the gene matches: 2. CDR3 sequence: CASSQGQGPETQYF. The CDR3 region has the DNA TGTGCCAGCAGCCAAGGACAGGGGCCAGAGACCCAGTACTTC.

This clonotype was picked up many times. This sequence joins TRBV4-1 and TRBJ2-6; 7 nucleotides agree with TRBD1. The ends lost 4 bases at V and 0 bases at J; junction bases unmatched: 6. CDR1 is MGHRA and CDR2 is YSYEKL in the germline V gene. This CDR3 region has 17 residues. The CDR3 is CASSPGQKYSGANVLTF. The DNA for the CDR3 is TGCGCCAGCAGCCCGGGACAGAAATACTCTGGGGCCAACGTCCTGACTTTC.

At least ten counts were recorded for this clonotype. In DNA, the CDR3 is TGTGCCAGCAGTTACTCGACAACTAGCGGGGGGAAAGAGACCCAGTACTTC. Protein sequence: CASSYSTTSGGKETQYF. The chain uses TRBV6-2 or TRBV6-3 and TRBJ2-5; 12 positions agree with TRBD2. The CDR3 consists of 17 residues. The trim removed 0 bases at V and 3 bases at J, leaving 5 bases unmatched. CDR1 is MNHEY, CDR2 SVGEGT, per germline.

The rearrangement links TRBV27 to TRBJ2-7; D not certain. CDR3 length equals 11 residues. Germline V gene sequence: CDR1 MNHEY, CDR2 SMNVEV (reference sequence). The V and J ends lost 11 bases and 4 bases respectively, with 12 bases between them. The CDR3 loop reads CAAGDVYEQYF. In nucleotides, the CDR3 is TGTGCCGCCGGAGACGTATACGAGCAGTACTTC.

This clonotype was observed at least ten times. The V and J genes are TRBV27 and TRBJ2-7; TRBD1 matches 11 bases. With 5 bases clipped from V and 3 bases from J, the junction kept 6 bases outside the gene matches. Germline values: CDR1 MNHEY, CDR2 SMNVEV (reference sequence). The CDR3 totals 15 residues. The CDR3 region is CASSDFGTGGYEQYF. The CDR3 coding sequence is TGTGCCAGCAGTGATTTCGGGACAGGGGGCTACGAGCAGTACTTC.

This clonotype was seen only a few times. The chain uses TRBV6-2 or TRBV6-3 and TRBJ2-7, with 7 bases lining up with TRBD1. Trimming cost V 6 bases and J 3 bases; bases outside gene matches: 5. CDR1 and CDR2 (germline): MNHEY, SVGEGT. The CDR3 consists of 13 residues. Written as DNA, the CDR3 is TGTGCCAGCAGATCCTCAGGGGGCTACGAGCAGTACTTC. Protein: CASRSSGGYEQYF.

In its sample, this clonotype was seen a few times. The CDR3 loop is CASSYSGQGVDEQYF. In nucleotides, the CDR3 is TGTGCCAGCAGTTACTCGGGACAGGGGGTGGACGAGCAGTACTTC. V gene TRBV6-6 combines with J gene TRBJ2-7, with 11 bases aligning to TRBD1. CDR3 size: 15 residues. The germline V gene encodes CDR1 MNHNY and CDR2 SVGAGI (reference sequence). The V gene end was trimmed by 0 bases and the J gene end by 5 bases; junction bases not matched to a gene: 3.

The sample holds a few counts of this clonotype. The chain carries TRBV18 and TRBJ1-1, with D hard to call. The ends were cut back, 4 bases at V and 1 base at J, with 10 bases in the middle. The CDR3 loop spans 14 amino acids. Germline V gene sequence: CDR1 KGHSH, CDR2 LQKENI. The CDR3 DNA reads TGTGCCAGCTCACGACGCGGATCGAACACTGAAGCTTTCTTT. Protein: CASSRRGSNTEAFF. Full variable domain (outside the CDR3, taken from reference TRBV18 and TRBJ1-1): NAGVMQNPRHLVRRRGQEARLRCSPMKGHSHVYWYRQLPEEGLKFMVYLQKENIIDESGMPKERFSAEFPKEGPSILRIQQVVRGDSAAYFCASSRRGSNTEAFFGQGTRLTVV.

The sample holds many counts of this clonotype. V is TRBV7-9 and J is TRBJ2-3; D gene unclear. Trimming cost V 0 bases and J 2 bases, with 6 bases left between them. Per the germline V gene, CDR1 is SEHNR and CDR2 is FQNEAQ (reference sequence). This CDR3 region has 14 residues. The CDR3 region is CASSLAKDTDTQYF. The CDR3 DNA sequence: TGTGCCAGCAGCTTAGCGAAGGACACAGATACGCAGTATTTT.

This chain uses TRBV2 with TRBJ2-5; D may correspond to TRBD1 or TRBD2 (5 bases each). Per germline, CDR1 SNHLY and CDR2 FYNNEI. CDR3 length equals 13 residues. V was clipped by 6 bases and J by 3 bases, with 11 bases between them. The CDR3 nucleotides read TGTGCCAGCAGACAGATGGGGGAAGAGACCCAGTACTTC. Its translation: CASRQMGEETQYF.

This clonotype appeared a few times. The chain joins TRBV6-2 or TRBV6-3 to TRBJ2-3; 16 positions match TRBD2. Germline V gene sequence: CDR1 MNHEY, CDR2 SVGEGT. This CDR3 is built from 17 residues. J gave up 5 bases and V 6 bases, and 8 bases lay outside the gene matches. The CDR3 nucleotides read TGTGCCAGCAGCCGCGGGACTAGCGGGGGGGCCGTAGATACGCAGTATTTT. This sequence encodes CASSRGTSGGAVDTQYF.

The V and J genes are TRBV4-3 and TRBJ1-3; weak D call: TRBD1 (5 bases). Between the trimmed V and J ends, which lost 3 bases and 0 bases, there was a span of 9 bases. Germline loops: CDR1 LGHNA, CDR2 YSLEER. The CDR3 is 15 amino acids. CDR3 sequence: CASSQGRISGNTIYF. CDR3 nucleotide sequence: TGCGCCAGCAGCCAGGGGCGGATCTCTGGAAACACCATATATTTT.

There are a few counts of this clonotype. This chain links TRBV13 with TRBJ1-2; D gene ambiguous. Germline V gene lookup returns CDR1 PRHDT and CDR2 FYEKMQ (reference sequence). The CDR3 has 15 amino acids. V was pared by 4 bases and J by 4 bases, with 16 bases between. CDR3 sequence (DNA): TGTGCCAGCAGCTCCCCTCCGCTTGGCGGCTATGGCTACACCTTC. Its translation: CASSSPPLGGYGYTF.

This clonotype was detected many times. The genes are TRBV27 and TRBJ1-5; D is possibly TRBD1 (5 bases). Germline assignment: CDR1 MNHEY and CDR2 SMNVEV (reference sequence). This CDR3 spans 14 amino acids. V was trimmed by 11 bases and J by 0 bases, leaving 14 bases between them. The DNA of the CDR3 is TGTGCCTGCCGAAGGGGTAATAGCAATCAGCCCCAGCATTTT. Its protein is CACRRGNSNQPQHF.

The chain couples TRBV3-1 to TRBJ1-2; D ambiguous. The V gene lost 0 bases and the J gene lost 5 bases, with 13 bases spanning the gap. The CDR3 runs 15 residues. Germline values: CDR1 LGHDT, CDR2 YNNKEL (reference sequence). The CDR3 reads CASSQDNASGYGYTF. The DNA for the CDR3 is TGTGCCAGCAGCCAAGATAACGCATCCGGGTATGGCTACACCTTC.

The chain couples TRBV4-1 to TRBJ1-1, with D perhaps TRBD1 (5 bases). V was trimmed by 1 base and J by 4 bases, leaving 13 bases between them. Germline values: CDR1 MGHRA, CDR2 YSYEKL. This CDR3 has 15 residues. Here the CDR3 reads CASSQGRGQGTEAFF. CDR3 DNA: TGCGCCAGCAGCCAAGGGAGGGGCCAGGGCACTGAAGCTTTCTTT.

This clonotype was detected a few times. This chain uses TRBV7-2 with TRBJ1-5; TRBD1 matches 9 bases. The CDR3 consists of 14 residues. The J segment lost 5 bases and the V segment lost 5 bases, leaving 4 bases of the junction unmatched. In germline, CDR1 is SGHTA, CDR2 FQGNSA. The CDR3 is CASSRQGVDQPQHF. Here the CDR3 DNA reads TGTGCCAGCAGCCGACAGGGGGTCGATCAGCCCCAGCATTTT.

This clonotype was seen at least ten times. V gene TRBV6-5 combines with J gene TRBJ2-4; no firm D call. Trimming removed 2 bases from V and 3 bases from J, with 8 bases in between. Per germline, CDR1 MNHEY and CDR2 SVGAGI. This CDR3 has 14 residues. The CDR3 DNA follows: TGTGCCAGCAGTTACAGATCGAACAAAAACATTCAGTACTTC. Protein: CASSYRSNKNIQYF.

There are many counts of this clonotype. The chain links TRBV7-9 to TRBJ2-3; 9 nucleotides line up with TRBD1. The CDR3 is 15 amino acids. J gave up 4 bases and V 5 bases, and 7 bases lay outside the gene matches. Germline loops: CDR1 SEHNR, CDR2 FQNEAQ (reference sequence). The CDR3 loop reads CASSMWGQGSDTQYF. CDR3 in DNA: TGTGCCAGCAGCATGTGGGGACAGGGATCAGATACGCAGTATTTT.

With regard to this clonotype: This may be a read error: a much more frequent sequence differs by one nucleotide. The chain combines TRBV6-2 or TRBV6-3 with TRBJ2-3, with D tentatively TRBD1 (5 bases). Looked up from germline, CDR1 is MNHEY and CDR2 is SVGEGT. The length of the CDR3 is 14 residues. The CDR3 reads CACRQPSRPDTQYF. CDR3 in DNA: TGTGCCTGCAGACAGCCCTCAAGGCCAGATACGCAGTATTTT.

The V call is TRBV4-3, the J call TRBJ2-3; D is possibly TRBD1 (6 bases). Trimming stripped 0 bases from V and 4 bases from J, with 14 bases between. The CDR3 runs to 16 residues. The germline gives CDR1 LGHNA, CDR2 YSLEER. The CDR3 coding sequence is TGCGCCAGCAGCCAAGACGACAGGTTTGGGGCAGATACGCAGTATTTT. Protein product: CASSQDDRFGADTQYF.

The chain carries TRBV7-9 and TRBJ2-1, with 7 bases matching TRBD1. CDR1 is SEHNR, CDR2 FQNEAQ, per germline (reference sequence). V trimming: 6 bases; J trimming: 0 bases; junction bases outside the gene matches: 8. The CDR3 sequence is 16 residues long. CDR3 region: CASSYGTALSYNEQFF. The CDR3, as DNA: TGTGCCAGCAGTTACGGGACAGCCCTCTCCTACAATGAGCAGTTCTTC. The variable domain in full, completed from reference TRBV7-9 and TRBJ2-1, reads DTGVSQNPRHKITKRGQNVTFRCDPISEHNRLYWYRQTLGQGPEFLTYFQNEAQLEKSRLLSDRFSAERPKGSFSTLEIQRTEQGDSAMYLCASSYGTALSYNEQFFGPGTRLTVL.

There are many counts of this clonotype. CDR3 region: CASSGSGATWTAEQYF. CDR3 DNA: TGTGCCAGCTCCGGAAGTGGCGCGACTTGGACGGCCGAGCAGTACTTC. The chain carries TRBV27 and TRBJ2-7; D is undetermined. Trimming cost V 8 bases and J 6 bases, with 26 bases left between them. CDR1 is MNHEY, CDR2 SMNVEV, per germline (reference sequence). CDR3 length equals 16 residues.

This clonotype was seen a few times. The J gene is TRBJ2-7, the V gene TRBV29-1; D gene uncertain. CDR1 is SQVTM and CDR2 is ANQGSEA in the germline V gene. The CDR3 has 14 residues. With 7 bases removed from V and 6 bases from J, the gap between germline ends came to 22 bases. CDR3 DNA sequence: TGCAGCGCGTCCGGACCCCTCGGCGCATCCGAGCAGTACTTC. It is translated as CSASGPLGASEQYF.

This clonotype was seen at least ten times. The chain joins TRBV29-1 to TRBJ2-1; D may match TRBD1 or TRBD2 (5 bases each). V was cut by 4 bases and J by 7 bases, with 20 bases left in between. The germline V gene has CDR1 SQVTM and CDR2 ANQGSEA. The CDR3 totals 15 residues. The CDR3 spells CSVVRGQEGKNEQFF. The CDR3 DNA reads TGCAGCGTTGTGAGAGGACAAGAGGGGAAGAATGAGCAGTTCTTC.